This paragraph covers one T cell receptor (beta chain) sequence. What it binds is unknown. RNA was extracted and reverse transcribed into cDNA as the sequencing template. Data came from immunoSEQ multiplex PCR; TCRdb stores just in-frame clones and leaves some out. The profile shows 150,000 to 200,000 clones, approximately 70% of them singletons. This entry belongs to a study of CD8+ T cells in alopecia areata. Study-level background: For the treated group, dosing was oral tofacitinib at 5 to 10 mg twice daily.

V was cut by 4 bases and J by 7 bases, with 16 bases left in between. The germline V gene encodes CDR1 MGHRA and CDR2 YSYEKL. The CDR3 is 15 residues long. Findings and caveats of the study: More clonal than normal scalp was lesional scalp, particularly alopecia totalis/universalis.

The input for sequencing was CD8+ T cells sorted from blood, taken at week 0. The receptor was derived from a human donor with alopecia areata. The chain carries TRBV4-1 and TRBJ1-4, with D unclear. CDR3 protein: CASSLAKLAGEKLFF. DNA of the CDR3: TGCGCCAGCAGCCTCGCTAAGCTGGCCGGTGAAAAACTGTTTTTT.